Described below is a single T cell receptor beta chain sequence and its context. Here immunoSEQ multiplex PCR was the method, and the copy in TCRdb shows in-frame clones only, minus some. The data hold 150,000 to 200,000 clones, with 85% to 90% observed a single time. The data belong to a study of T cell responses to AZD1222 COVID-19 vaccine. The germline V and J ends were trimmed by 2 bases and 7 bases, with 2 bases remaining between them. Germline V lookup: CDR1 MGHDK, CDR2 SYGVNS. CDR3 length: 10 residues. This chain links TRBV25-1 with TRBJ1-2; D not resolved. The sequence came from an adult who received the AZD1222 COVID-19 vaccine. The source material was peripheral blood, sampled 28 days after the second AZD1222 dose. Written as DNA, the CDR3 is TGTGCCAGCAGTGAAGTTGGCTACACCTTC. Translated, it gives CASSEVGYTF.